This T cell receptor beta chain originates from a study of T cell responses to AZD1222 COVID-19 vaccine. TCRdb keeps only in-frame clones here, not all; method: immunoSEQ multiplex PCR. The data show 100,000 to 120,000 clones, roughly 90% seen once. The CDR3 covers 14 residues. Trimming pared 5 bases from V and 8 bases from J, leaving 16 bases between. Germline V CDR1 and CDR2: SGHNT, YENEEA. The clonotype was recovered from an adult in good health. The V and J genes are TRBV11-3 and TRBJ2-1; weak D call: TRBD1 (6 bases). The source material was peripheral blood, sampled on day 0 of AZD1222 vaccination. CDR3 coding DNA: TGTGCCAGCAGCATAACCCACAGGGTCGATGAGCAGTTCTTC. It yields the protein CASSITHRVDEQFF.